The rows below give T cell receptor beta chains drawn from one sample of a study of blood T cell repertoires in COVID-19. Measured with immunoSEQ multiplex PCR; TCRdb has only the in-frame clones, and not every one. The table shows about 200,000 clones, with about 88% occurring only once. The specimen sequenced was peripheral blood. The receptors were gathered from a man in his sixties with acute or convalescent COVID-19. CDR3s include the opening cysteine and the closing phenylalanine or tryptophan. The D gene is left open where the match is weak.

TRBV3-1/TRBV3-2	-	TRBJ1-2	CASSQDQAGDYGYTF
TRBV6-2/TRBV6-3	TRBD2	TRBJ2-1	CASSYPPGLAGHHEQFF
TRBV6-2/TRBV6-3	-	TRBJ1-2	CASSFPGQGNYGYTF
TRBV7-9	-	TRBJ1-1	CANSGRGITEAFF
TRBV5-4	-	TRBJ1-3	CASSMTGSGNTIYF
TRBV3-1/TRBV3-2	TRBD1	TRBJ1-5	CASSPEGTGGAQPQHF
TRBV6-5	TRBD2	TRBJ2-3	CASTLSGGAPDTQYF
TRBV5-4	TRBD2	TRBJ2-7	CASSLPSGGIQTYEQYF
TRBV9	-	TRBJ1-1	CASSVDGAYTEAFF
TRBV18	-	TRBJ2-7	CASSPPFQGSVEQYF
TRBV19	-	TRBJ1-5	CASSMEGGNQPQHF
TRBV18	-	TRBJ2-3	CASSPVGRGSSDTQYF
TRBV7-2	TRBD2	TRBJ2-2	CASSLQLAGTGELFF
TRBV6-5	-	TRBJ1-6	CASLSQAYNSPLHF
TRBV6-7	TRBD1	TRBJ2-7	CASREGGHEQYF
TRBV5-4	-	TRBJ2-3	CASSADSSTDTQYF
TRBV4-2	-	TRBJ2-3	CASSQDGNTDTQYF
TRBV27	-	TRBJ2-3	CASSRQGSTDTQYF
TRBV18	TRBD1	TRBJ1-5	CASSPGTGGNQPQHF
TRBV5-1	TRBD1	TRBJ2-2	CASSLGDRATNTGELFF
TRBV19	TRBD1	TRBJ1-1	CASSIPGQGYTEAFF